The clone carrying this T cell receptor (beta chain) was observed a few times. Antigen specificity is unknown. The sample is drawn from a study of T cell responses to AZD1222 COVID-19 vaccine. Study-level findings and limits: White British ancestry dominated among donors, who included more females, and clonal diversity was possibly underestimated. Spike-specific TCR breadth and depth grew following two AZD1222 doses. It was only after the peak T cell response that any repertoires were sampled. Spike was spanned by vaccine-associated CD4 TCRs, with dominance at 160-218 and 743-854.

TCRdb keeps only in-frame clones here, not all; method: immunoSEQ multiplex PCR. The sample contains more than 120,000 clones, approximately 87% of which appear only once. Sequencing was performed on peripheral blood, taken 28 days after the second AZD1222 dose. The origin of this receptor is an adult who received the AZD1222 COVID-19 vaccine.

For the CDR3, the DNA is TGCGCCAGCAGTGGGACCGCGGGAGGTTGGAATTCACCCCTCCACTTT. Protein product: CASSGTAGGWNSPLHF. V gene TRBV4-1 combines with J gene TRBJ1-6; D is possibly TRBD1 (5 bases). CDR3 length equals 16 residues. V was shortened by 6 bases and J by 7 bases, with 19 bases between the two germline ends. The germline gives CDR1 MGHRA, CDR2 YSYEKL.